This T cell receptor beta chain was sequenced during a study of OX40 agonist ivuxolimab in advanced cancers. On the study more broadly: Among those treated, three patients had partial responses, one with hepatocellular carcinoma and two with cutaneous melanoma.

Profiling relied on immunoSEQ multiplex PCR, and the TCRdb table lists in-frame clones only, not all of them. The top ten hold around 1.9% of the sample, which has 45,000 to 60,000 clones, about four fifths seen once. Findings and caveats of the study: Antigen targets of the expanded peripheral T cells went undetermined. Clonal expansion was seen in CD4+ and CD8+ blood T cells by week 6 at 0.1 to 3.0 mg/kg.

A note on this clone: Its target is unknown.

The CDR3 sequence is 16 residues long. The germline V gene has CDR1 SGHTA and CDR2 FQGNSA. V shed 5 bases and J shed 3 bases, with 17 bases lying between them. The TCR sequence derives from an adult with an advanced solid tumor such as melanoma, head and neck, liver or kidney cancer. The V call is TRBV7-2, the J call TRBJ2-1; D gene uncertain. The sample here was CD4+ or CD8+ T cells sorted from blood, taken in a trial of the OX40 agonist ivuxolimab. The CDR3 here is CASSPRSDPFYNEQFF. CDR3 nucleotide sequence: TGTGCCAGCAGCCCCCGCAGCGACCCGTTCTACAATGAGCAGTTCTTC.